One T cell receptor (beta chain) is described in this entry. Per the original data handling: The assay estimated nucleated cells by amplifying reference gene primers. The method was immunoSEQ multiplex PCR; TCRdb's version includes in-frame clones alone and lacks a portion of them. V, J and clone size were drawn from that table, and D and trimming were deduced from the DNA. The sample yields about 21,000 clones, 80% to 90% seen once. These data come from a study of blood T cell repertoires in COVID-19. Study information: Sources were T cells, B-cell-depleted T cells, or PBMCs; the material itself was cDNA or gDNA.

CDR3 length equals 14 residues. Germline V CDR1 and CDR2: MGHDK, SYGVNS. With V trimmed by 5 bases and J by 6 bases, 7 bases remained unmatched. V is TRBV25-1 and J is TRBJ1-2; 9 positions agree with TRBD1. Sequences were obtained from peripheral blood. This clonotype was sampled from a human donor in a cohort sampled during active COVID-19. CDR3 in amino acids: CASSLTGGFNGYTF. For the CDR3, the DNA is TGTGCCAGCAGTCTAACAGGGGGCTTTAATGGCTACACCTTC.